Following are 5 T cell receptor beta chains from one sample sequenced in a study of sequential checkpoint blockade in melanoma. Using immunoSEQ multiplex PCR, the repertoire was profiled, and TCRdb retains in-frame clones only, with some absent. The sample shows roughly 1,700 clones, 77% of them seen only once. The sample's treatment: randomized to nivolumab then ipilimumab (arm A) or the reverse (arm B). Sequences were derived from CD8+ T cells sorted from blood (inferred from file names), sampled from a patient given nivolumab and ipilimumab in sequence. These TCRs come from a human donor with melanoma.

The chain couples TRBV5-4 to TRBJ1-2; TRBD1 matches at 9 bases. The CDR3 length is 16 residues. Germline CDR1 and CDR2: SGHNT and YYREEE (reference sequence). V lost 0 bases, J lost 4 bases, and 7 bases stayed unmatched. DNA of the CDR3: TGTGCCAGCAGCTTGGGACAGGGGGTGTCGATCTATGGCTACACCTTC. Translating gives CASSLGQGVSIYGYTF.

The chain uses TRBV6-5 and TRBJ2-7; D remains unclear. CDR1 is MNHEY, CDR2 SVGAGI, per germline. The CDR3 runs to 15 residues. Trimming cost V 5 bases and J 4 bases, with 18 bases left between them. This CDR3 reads CASSPVSEQPYEQYF. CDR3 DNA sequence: TGTGCCAGCAGTCCGGTATCAGAACAGCCGTACGAGCAGTACTTC.

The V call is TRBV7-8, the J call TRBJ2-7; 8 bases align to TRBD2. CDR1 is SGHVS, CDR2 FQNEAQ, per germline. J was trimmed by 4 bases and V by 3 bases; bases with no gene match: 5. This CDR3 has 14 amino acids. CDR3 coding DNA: TGTGCCAGCAGCTTTCAACAGCGGGGGTACGAGCAGTACTTC. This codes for CASSFQQRGYEQYF.

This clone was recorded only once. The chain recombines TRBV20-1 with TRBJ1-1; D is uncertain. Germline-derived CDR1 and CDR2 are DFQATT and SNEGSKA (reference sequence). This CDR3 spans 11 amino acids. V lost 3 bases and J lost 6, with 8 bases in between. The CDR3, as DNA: TGCAGTGCTAGGGTAGGAGCTGAAGCTTTCTTT. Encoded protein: CSARVGAEAFF.

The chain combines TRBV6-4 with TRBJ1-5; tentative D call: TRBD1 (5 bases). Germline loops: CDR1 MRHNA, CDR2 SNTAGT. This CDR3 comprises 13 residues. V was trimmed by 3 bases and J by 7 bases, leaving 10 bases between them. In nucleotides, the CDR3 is TGTGCCAGCAGTGAGGGGGAGGGCCAGCCCCAGCATTTT. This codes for CASSEGEGQPQHF.